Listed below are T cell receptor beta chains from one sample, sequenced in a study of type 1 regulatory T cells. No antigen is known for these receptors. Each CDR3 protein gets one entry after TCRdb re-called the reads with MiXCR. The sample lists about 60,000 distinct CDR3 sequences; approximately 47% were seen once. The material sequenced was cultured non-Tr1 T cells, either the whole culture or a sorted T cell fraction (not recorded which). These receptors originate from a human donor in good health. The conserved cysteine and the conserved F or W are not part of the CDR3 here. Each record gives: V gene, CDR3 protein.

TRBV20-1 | SAREVGRGRQPQH
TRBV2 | ASSEDLAKNIQY
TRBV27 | ASSSPGVGETQY
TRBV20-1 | SAIPSGGENTGELF
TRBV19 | ASTSTGIAYNEQF
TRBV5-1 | ASSEPGATNEKLF
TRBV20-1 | SARDLRLAEETQY
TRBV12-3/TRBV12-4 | ASSAGQGMRGYT
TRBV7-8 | ASSQDGVGPQH
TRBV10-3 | AISGGTSGGPDTQY
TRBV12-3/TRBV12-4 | ASSLAGQSYGYT
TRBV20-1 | SARVWQDPTNEKLF
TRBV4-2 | ASSREGGNPEETQY
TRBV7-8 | ASSPLGGGSDTQY
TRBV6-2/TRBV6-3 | ASIGSAGQGVNGYT
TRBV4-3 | ASSQGGHQAYEQY
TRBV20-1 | SASGGSLTSSYNEQF
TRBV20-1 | SARRRGSYNEQF
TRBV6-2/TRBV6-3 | ASVLAGGPTYEQY
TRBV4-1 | ASSHLTGGNTIY
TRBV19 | ASSIDAPGLQGAGNTIY
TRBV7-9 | ASSSSGTVSEQY
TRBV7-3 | ASSLTRSSGANVLT
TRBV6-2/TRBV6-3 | ASRLGTSGNTGELF
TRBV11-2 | ASSPGQGSGNTIY
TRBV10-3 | AIQGVGTEAF
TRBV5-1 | ASSFSLVSSSGANVLT
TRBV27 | ASSPVGSNQPQH
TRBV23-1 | ASSQTRLDRGGMNTEAF
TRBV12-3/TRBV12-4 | ASSLAGGPADTQY
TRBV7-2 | ASSRWTGYEQY
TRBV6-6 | ASSYDTTSREY
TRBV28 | ASSLMSSYNEQF
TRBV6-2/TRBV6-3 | ASSPANEQF
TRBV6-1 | ASKRTGIRAYQPQH
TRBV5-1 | ASSLDGKFYGYT
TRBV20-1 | SARDAIGGTDTQY
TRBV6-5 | ASSSRDRGTEAF
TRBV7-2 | ASSSGLPADTQY
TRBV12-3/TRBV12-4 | ASSLLARTDTQY
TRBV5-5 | ASSLEGGRTYEQY
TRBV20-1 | SAQRGESTDTQY
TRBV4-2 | ASSPDDRATGELF
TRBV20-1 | SARDAGAYGYGYT
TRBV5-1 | ASSHTGGAYEQY
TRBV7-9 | ASSIKGREIDEQF
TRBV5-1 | ASSRRSGVTEAF
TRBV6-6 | ASSYVGTGEADTQY
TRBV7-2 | ASSQGAGDLNYNEQF